Each of the 29 T cell receptor beta chains below was sequenced from the same sample in a study of Graves' ophthalmopathy and Graves' hyperthyroidism. Amplification of TCR beta CDR3 regions used RNA transcripts. The authors performed first-round RT-PCR with HTBI primers and then a second-round multiplex PCR. TCRdb called the multiplex PCR reads again in MiXCR, with one record for every CDR3 protein. The sample holds hundreds of thousands of distinct CDR3 sequences; 40% are singletons and the top ten take 35% to 55%. The material sequenced was peripheral blood. The receptors come from an adult man with Graves' ophthalmopathy.

This clonotype was counted only a few times. The chain employs TRBV5-1 and TRBJ1-4; D is unclear. This CDR3 has 14 residues. Looked up from germline, CDR1 is SGHRS and CDR2 is YFSETQ. Trimming took 2 bases from V and 5 from J, leaving 10 bases between them. The CDR3 loop reads CASSFPDENEKLFF. CDR3 coding DNA: TGCGCCAGCAGCTTCCCGGATGAAAATGAAAAACTGTTTTTT.

The gene calls are TRBV25-1 and TRBJ2-2, with TRBD2 as a possible D gene (5 bases). This CDR3 has 14 residues. The germline V gene encodes CDR1 MGHDK and CDR2 SYGVNS. Deletions cut 3 bases from V and 6 bases from J, with 11 bases between. The CDR3 nucleotides read TGTGCCAGCAGTGATAGTGCCGGGGCCGGGGAGCTGTTTTTT. As protein: CASSDSAGAGELFF.

This clonotype was counted at least ten times. CDR3: CASREYRANTEAFF. For the CDR3, the DNA is TGCGCCAGCAGGGAATACAGGGCGAACACTGAAGCTTTCTTT. The chain couples TRBV10-2 to TRBJ1-1; the D gene is possibly TRBD1 (6 bases). Deletions cut 6 bases from V and 1 base from J, with 12 bases between. In germline, CDR1 is WSHSY, CDR2 SAAADI. The CDR3 is 14 amino acids.

This chain links TRBV5-8 with TRBJ2-2, with D unclear. The CDR3 is 15 amino acids. Germline V gene data show CDR1 as SGHTS and CDR2 as YDEGEE. Trimming pared 7 bases from V and 1 base from J, leaving 14 bases between. The CDR3 DNA follows: TGTGCCAGCCCCCCCGCCAGGTGGAACACCGGGGAGCTGTTTTTT. Protein sequence: CASPPARWNTGELFF.

This sequence joins TRBV10-3 and TRBJ2-7, with TRBD2 matching 11 bases. The CDR3 sequence is 16 residues long. V lost 6 bases and J lost 3; bases outside the gene matches: 10. Germline CDR1 reads ENHRY; CDR2 reads SYGVKD. The CDR3 reads CAIRKGGTSGSYEQYF. The CDR3 DNA sequence: TGTGCCATCAGAAAAGGAGGAACTAGCGGGAGCTACGAGCAGTACTTC.

As for this clonotype: The conserved closing phenylalanine or tryptophan is absent in this CDR3, likely reflecting a read error. This chain connects TRBV6-4 to TRBJ1-1, with D hard to call. Trimming stripped 6 bases from V and 1 base from J, with 6 bases between. The CDR3 is 12 residues long. In germline, CDR1 is MRHNA, CDR2 SNTAGT. CDR3 sequence: CASRVSNTEAFC. The DNA for the CDR3 is TGTGCCAGCAGGGTCTCGAACACTGAAGCTTTCTGT.

This clonotype was counted between two and nine times. The rearrangement links TRBV20-1 to TRBJ1-2; tentative D call: TRBD1 (5 bases). The CDR3 totals 14 residues. From germline, CDR1 is DFQATT and CDR2 SNEGSKA (reference sequence). Trimming removed 5 bases at V and 0 bases at J, with 13 bases between. CDR3 region: CSAQAGATNYGYTF. CDR3 DNA sequence: TGCAGTGCTCAAGCTGGGGCGACTAACTATGGCTACACCTTC.

The chain has TRBV9 and TRBJ1-2, with D perhaps matching TRBD1 (5 bases). The V end was cut by 4 bases, the J end by 4 bases, with 20 bases between. The CDR3 length is 16 residues. Per the germline V gene, CDR1 is SGDLS and CDR2 is YYNGEE. The CDR3 sequence: CASSSPFGASGYGYTF. CDR3 DNA: TGTGCCAGCAGCTCCCCGTTTGGGGCGTCGGGCTATGGCTACACCTTC.

This clonotype occurred once. The junction shows a germline mismatch at one end, possibly a read error. In DNA, the CDR3 is TGTGCCAGCAACTTAGCGCCGACAGGGTTCCACGAGCAGTACTTC. Its translation: CASNLAPTGFHEQYF. The V call is TRBV7-8, the J call TRBJ2-7; 7 nucleotides line up with TRBD1. The V gene's germline CDR1 is SGHVS and CDR2 FQNEAQ. The CDR3 extends over 15 amino acids.

This rearrangement joins TRBV19 to TRBJ2-7, with TRBD2 identical over 8 bases. Germline CDR1 LNHDA, CDR2 SQIVND (reference sequence). V shed 10 bases and J 8 bases; nucleotides not matched to a gene: 16. CDR3 size: 14 residues. The DNA of the CDR3 is TGTGCCACCCGCCCCGGGACTAGTGGGACCCAGCAGTACTTC. Translation gives CATRPGTSGTQQYF.

This clonotype was seen only a few times. This sequence joins TRBV20-1 and TRBJ2-7, with D maybe TRBD2 (6 bases). Germline V gene sequence: CDR1 DFQATT, CDR2 SNEGSKA (reference sequence). CDR3 length equals 14 residues. Between the trimmed V and J ends, which lost 6 bases and 3 bases, there was a span of 18 bases. The CDR3 sequence is CSARLIRGNYEQYF. Written as DNA, the CDR3 is TGCAGTGCAAGACTAATCCGGGGGAACTACGAGCAGTACTTC.

The chain uses TRBV4-3 and TRBJ2-7; D ambiguous. This CDR3 contains 14 residues. Germline V gives CDR1 LGHNA, CDR2 YSLEER. With 5 bases removed from V and 4 bases from J, the gap between germline ends came to 15 bases. The CDR3 bases are TGCGCCAGCAGCTCAGACGGGTTAGGGTACGAGCAGTACTTC. Translation gives CASSSDGLGYEQYF.

The chain employs TRBV25-1 and TRBJ1-6; 9 nucleotides agree with TRBD1. The CDR3 contains 15 residues. Germline CDR1 MGHDK, CDR2 SYGVNS. V gave up 6 bases and J gave up 8 bases; unmatched junction bases: 8. In DNA, the CDR3 is TGTGCCAGCAGCCGGCCGGGACAGGGAGATTCACCCCTCCACTTT. It yields the protein CASSRPGQGDSPLHF.

The genes are TRBV19 and TRBJ1-1; the D gene is possibly TRBD1 (6 bases). The CDR3 length is 16 residues. Per the germline V gene, CDR1 is LNHDA and CDR2 is SQIVND (reference sequence). Trimming left V 6 bases short and J 3 bases short, with 20 bases between. CDR3 DNA: TGTGCCAGTAGGATGGTATATGGGGGCGCGGACACTGAAGCTTTCTTT. This translates into CASRMVYGGADTEAFF.

This clonotype has ten or more counts. The rearrangement links TRBV12-3 or TRBV12-4 to TRBJ2-7; D gene unclear. The CDR3 is 14 amino acids. The ends were cut back, 2 bases at V and 1 base at J, with 9 bases in the middle. CDR3 sequence (DNA): TGTGCCAGCAGTTTATGGCAGACGTCCTACGAGCAGTACTTC. This codes for CASSLWQTSYEQYF.

This sequence joins TRBV29-1 and TRBJ1-4; D may be TRBD1 (5 bases). The CDR3 contains 13 residues. V lost 0 bases and J lost 10, with 12 bases in between. The V gene's germline CDR1 is SQVTM and CDR2 ANQGSEA. CDR3 in amino acids: CSVEDRAGGKLFF. In DNA form, the CDR3 reads TGCAGCGTTGAAGATAGGGCGGGGGGAAAACTGTTTTTT.

This clonotype has just one count. Germline is not matched at one junction end, which may reflect a read error. The gene calls are TRBV7-2 and TRBJ1-5; D uncertain. CDR3 length: 16 amino acids. Germline lookup yields CDR1 SGHTA and CDR2 FQGNSA. The CDR3 is CASSLGRGSGNQPRHF. CDR3 in DNA: TGTGCCAGCAGCTTAGGGCGGGGTTCGGGCAATCAGCCCCGGCATTTT. Complete variable domain (other parts from reference TRBV7-2 and TRBJ1-5): GAGVSQSPSNKVTEKGKDVELRCDPISGHTALYWYRQSLGQGLEFLIYFQGNSAPDKSGLPSDRFSAERTGGSVSTLTIQRTQQEDSAVYLCASSLGRGSGNQPRHFGDGTRLSIL.

The sample holds many counts of this clonotype. J is TRBJ2-7 and V is TRBV2, with D tentatively TRBD1 or TRBD2 (5 bases each). The CDR3 covers 15 residues. Between the trimmed V and J ends, which lost 1 base and 7 bases, there was a span of 17 bases. Germline-derived CDR1 and CDR2 are SNHLY and FYNNEI. DNA of the CDR3: TGTGCCAGCAGTGAAGACGGGACCGGTTTAGGTGAGCAGTACTTC. It translates to CASSEDGTGLGEQYF.

On this clonotype: The junction departs from the called germline gene at one end, perhaps through a read error. The V gene is TRBV10-3, the J gene TRBJ1-6; weak D call: TRBD1 (6 bases). Germline V gives CDR1 ENHRY, CDR2 SYGVKD. The CDR3 contains 17 residues. CDR3 residues: CASSTGWGGLRNSPLHF. The CDR3 DNA follows: TGTGCCAGCAGTACGGGTTGGGGGGGCTTGAGGAATTCACCCCTCCACTTT.

This chain joins TRBV29-1 and TRBJ1-1; D possibly corresponds to TRBD1 (5 bases). Trimming took off 8 bases at V and 1 base at J, with 17 bases between the two ends. This CDR3 is 14 amino acids long. Germline V CDR1 and CDR2: SQVTM, ANQGSEA. This chain's CDR3 is CSLRSGTSNTEAFF. The CDR3 nucleotides are TGCAGCTTACGTTCAGGGACCTCGAACACTGAAGCTTTCTTT.

This clonotype was observed at least ten times. The chain combines TRBV20-1 with TRBJ1-2; 7 bases match TRBD1. This CDR3 comprises 12 residues. CDR1 is DFQATT and CDR2 is SNEGSKA in the germline V gene (reference sequence). Written as DNA, the CDR3 is TGCAGCCCCAGACAGGGCGGGTATGGCTACACCTTC. Translation gives CSPRQGGYGYTF.

This clonotype was seen many times. CDR3 residues: CASSLGRTETQYF. Here the CDR3 DNA reads TGTGCCAGCAGCTTGGGGCGCACGGAGACCCAGTACTTC. The chain recombines TRBV7-2 with TRBJ2-5; possible D gene TRBD1, 5 bases. CDR1 SGHTA and CDR2 FQGNSA come from the germline V gene. V lost 3 bases, J lost 5 bases, and 10 bases lay in between. The length of the CDR3 is 13 residues. Filled out from reference TRBV7-2 and TRBJ2-5, the complete variable domain reads GAGVSQSPSNKVTEKGKDVELRCDPISGHTALYWYRQSLGQGLEFLIYFQGNSAPDKSGLPSDRFSAERTGGSVSTLTIQRTQQEDSAVYLCASSLGRTETQYFGPGTRLLVL.

This clonotype has a count of ten or more. The V gene is TRBV14, the J gene TRBJ1-1, with D perhaps matching TRBD1 (6 bases). V was clipped by 1 base and J by 6 bases, with 12 bases between them. The CDR3 is 14 amino acids. The germline V gene encodes CDR1 SGHDN and CDR2 FVKESK. The CDR3 DNA is TGTGCCAGCAGCCAAGTTACAGGGCGGGCTGAAGCTTTCTTT. Its translation: CASSQVTGRAEAFF.

This clonotype was detected ten times or more. The chain recombines TRBV24-1 with TRBJ1-1; D unclear. The CDR3 runs to 12 residues. Germline assignment: CDR1 KGHDR and CDR2 SFDVKD. V was cut by 3 bases and J by 8 bases, with 9 bases left in between. CDR3 DNA: TGTGCCACCAGTGATCCTAATAAAGAAGCTTTCTTT. As protein: CATSDPNKEAFF.

This clonotype has ten or more counts. The chain uses TRBV7-2 and TRBJ2-2; D gene uncertain. The CDR3 has 12 amino acids. The V and J ends lost 5 bases and 6 bases respectively, with 7 bases between them. Germline V lookup: CDR1 SGHTA, CDR2 FQGNSA. CDR3 nucleotides: TGTGCCAGCAGCAGGGTTCCCGGGGAGCTGTTTTTT. Translated: CASSRVPGELFF.

Worth noting for this clonotype: Just one base apart from a much larger clone, this may be a read error. The chain carries TRBV14 and TRBJ2-5, with 7 bases lining up with TRBD2. CDR1 and CDR2 from the germline V gene are SGHDN and FVKESK. This CDR3 is built from 14 residues. The CDR3 loop is CASSQDRRREIQYF. CDR3 sequence (DNA): TGTGCCAGCAGCCAAGATAGGCGGCGGGAGATCCAGTACTTC. The variable domain in full, with the rest retrieved from reference TRBV14 and TRBJ2-5, is EAGVTQFPSHSVIEKGQTVTLRCDPISGHDNLYWYRRVMGKEIKFLLHFVKESKQDESGMPNNRFLAERTGGTYSTLKVQPAELEDSGVYFCASSQDRRREIQYFGPGTRLLVL.

In regard to this clonotype: Possible read error: a much larger clone is one base away. The J gene is TRBJ1-1, the V gene TRBV2; D uncertain. The germline gives CDR1 SNHLY, CDR2 FYNNEI. This CDR3 spans 14 amino acids. For the CDR3, the DNA is TGTGTCAGCAGTGCCTTCCTAATAAACACTGAAGCTTTCTTT. It is translated as CVSSAFLINTEAFF.

The genes are TRBV7-2 and TRBJ2-5; 12 bases fit TRBD2. V lost 1 base and J lost 3; bases outside the gene matches: 9. The germline gives CDR1 SGHTA, CDR2 FQGNSA. This CDR3 has 18 residues. The CDR3 is CASSLVGLAGGLEETQYF. CDR3 DNA: TGTGCCAGCAGCTTAGTAGGGCTAGCGGGGGGGTTGGAAGAGACCCAGTACTTC. Filled out from reference TRBV7-2 and TRBJ2-5, the complete variable domain reads GAGVSQSPSNKVTEKGKDVELRCDPISGHTALYWYRQSLGQGLEFLIYFQGNSAPDKSGLPSDRFSAERTGGSVSTLTIQRTQQEDSAVYLCASSLVGLAGGLEETQYFGPGTRLLVL.

The V call is TRBV20-1, the J call TRBJ1-1; 10 bases fit TRBD1. The CDR3 runs 13 residues. Per germline, CDR1 DFQATT and CDR2 SNEGSKA (reference sequence). V shed 6 bases and J 6 bases; nucleotides not matched to a gene: 7. CDR3 loop: CSARGQGNAEAFF. DNA of the CDR3: TGCAGTGCCCGGGGACAGGGGAATGCTGAAGCTTTCTTT.